The clone carrying this T cell receptor (beta chain) was seen only once. Its matching antigen is unknown. From germline, CDR1 is MNHEY and CDR2 SVGAGI. Germline trimming cut 6 bases from V and 6 bases from J; bases unmatched to any gene: 10. The CDR3 sequence is 15 residues long. The data belong to a study of OX40 agonist ivuxolimab in advanced cancers. Whole-study context: Ivuxolimab, an antibody acting as an agonist of OX40 (CD134), was used to treat patients. The study's findings and limits: Those patients achieving a partial response at 0.1-3.0 mg/kg showed among the lowest clonal expansion. The specificity for antigen of the expanded peripheral T cells was not determined.

Method: immunoSEQ multiplex PCR; TCRdb's copy keeps in-frame clones and lacks some. The repertoire includes about 13,000 clones, around two thirds of them detected once, and under 45% sits in the top ten. This rearrangement joins TRBV6-5 to TRBJ1-4; 7 bases align to TRBD1. This sample comprised CD4+ or CD8+ T cells sorted from blood, obtained in a trial of the OX40 agonist ivuxolimab. The receptor's source is an adult with an advanced solid tumor such as melanoma, head and neck, liver or kidney cancer. For the CDR3, the DNA is TGTGCCAGCAGGGGAGACAGGGCAGCGGATGAAAAACTGTTTTTT. Its translation: CASRGDRAADEKLFF.